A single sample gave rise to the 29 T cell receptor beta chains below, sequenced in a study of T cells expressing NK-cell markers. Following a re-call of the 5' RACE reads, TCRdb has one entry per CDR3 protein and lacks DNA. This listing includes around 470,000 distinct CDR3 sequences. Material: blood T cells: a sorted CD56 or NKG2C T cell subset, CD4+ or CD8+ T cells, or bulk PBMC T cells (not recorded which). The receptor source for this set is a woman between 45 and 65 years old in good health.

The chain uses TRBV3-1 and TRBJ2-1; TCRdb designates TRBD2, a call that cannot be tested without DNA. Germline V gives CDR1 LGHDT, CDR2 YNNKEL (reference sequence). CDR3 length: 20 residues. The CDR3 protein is CASSHSRTGTASGRTNEQFF.

This CDR3 is CASSFKDRGSPLHF. The J gene is TRBJ1-6, the V gene TRBV12-3 or TRBV12-4; TCRdb outputs TRBD1, but without DNA this stays unchecked. This CDR3 is 14 amino acids long.

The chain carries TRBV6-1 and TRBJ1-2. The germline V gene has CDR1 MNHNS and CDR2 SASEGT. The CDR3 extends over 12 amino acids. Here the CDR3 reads CASSVPDYGYTF.

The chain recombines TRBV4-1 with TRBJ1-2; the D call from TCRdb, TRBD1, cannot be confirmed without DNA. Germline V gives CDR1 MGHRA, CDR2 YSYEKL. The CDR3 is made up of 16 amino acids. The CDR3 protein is CASSQGTGSKGYGYTF.

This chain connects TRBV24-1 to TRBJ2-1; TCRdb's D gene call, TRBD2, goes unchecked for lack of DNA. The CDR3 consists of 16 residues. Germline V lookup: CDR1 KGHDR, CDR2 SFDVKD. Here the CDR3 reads CATSDPAAGVGNEQFF.

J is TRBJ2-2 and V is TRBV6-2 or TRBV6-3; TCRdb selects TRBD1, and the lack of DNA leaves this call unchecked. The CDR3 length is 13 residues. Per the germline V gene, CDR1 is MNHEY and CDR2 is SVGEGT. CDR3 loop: CASSGTRTGELFF.

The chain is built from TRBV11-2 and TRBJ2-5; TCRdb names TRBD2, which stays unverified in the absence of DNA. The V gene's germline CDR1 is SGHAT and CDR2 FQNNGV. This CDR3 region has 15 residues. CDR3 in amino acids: CASSILPGLQETQYF.

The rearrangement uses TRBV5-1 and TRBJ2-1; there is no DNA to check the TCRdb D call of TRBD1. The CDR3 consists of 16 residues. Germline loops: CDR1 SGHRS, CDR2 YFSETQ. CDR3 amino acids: CASSTFPEGGTDEQFF.

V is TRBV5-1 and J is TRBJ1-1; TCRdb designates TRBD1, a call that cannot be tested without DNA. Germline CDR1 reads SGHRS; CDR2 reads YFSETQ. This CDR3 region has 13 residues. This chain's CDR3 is CASTGTRGTEAFF.

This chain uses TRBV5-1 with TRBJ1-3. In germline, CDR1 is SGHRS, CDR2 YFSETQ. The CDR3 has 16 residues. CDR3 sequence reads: CASTRGRITSGNTIYF.

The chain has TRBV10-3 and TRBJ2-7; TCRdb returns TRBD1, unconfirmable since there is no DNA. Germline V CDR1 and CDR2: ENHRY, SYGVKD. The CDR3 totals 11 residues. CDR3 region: CAIRSWEEQYF.

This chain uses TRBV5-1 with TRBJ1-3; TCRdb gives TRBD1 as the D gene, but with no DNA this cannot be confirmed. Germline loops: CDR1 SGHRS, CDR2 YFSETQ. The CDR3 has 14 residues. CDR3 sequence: CASRVTGWEPSIYF.

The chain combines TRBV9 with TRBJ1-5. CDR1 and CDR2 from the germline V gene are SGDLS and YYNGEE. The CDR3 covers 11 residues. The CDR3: CASGLNQPQHF.

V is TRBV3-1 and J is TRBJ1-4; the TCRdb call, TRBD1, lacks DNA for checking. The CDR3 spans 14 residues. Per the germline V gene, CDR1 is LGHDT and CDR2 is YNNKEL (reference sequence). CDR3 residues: CASSPGDTNEKLFF. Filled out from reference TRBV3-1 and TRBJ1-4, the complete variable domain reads DTAVSQTPKYLVTQMGNDKSIKCEQNLGHDTMYWYKQDSKKFLKIMFSYNNKELIINETVPNRFSPKSPDKAHLNLHINSLELGDSAVYFCASSPGDTNEKLFFGSGTQLSVL.

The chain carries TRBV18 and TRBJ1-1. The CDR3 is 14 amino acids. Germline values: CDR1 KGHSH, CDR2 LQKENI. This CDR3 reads CASSPREMNTEAFF.

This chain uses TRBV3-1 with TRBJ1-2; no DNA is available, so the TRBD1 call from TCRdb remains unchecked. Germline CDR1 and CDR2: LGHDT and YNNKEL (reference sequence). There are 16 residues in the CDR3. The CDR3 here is CASSQARGTPNYGYTF.

This chain's CDR3 is CASSSLGQSNTEAFF. This sequence joins TRBV5-1 and TRBJ1-1; as DNA is missing, the TRBD1 call by TCRdb cannot be tested. CDR1 and CDR2 (germline): SGHRS, YFSETQ. The CDR3 spans 15 residues.

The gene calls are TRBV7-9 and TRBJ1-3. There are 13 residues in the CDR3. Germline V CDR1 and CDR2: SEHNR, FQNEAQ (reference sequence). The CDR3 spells CASIMTQGNTIYF.

The CDR3 sequence is CSASDENYGYTF. The chain links TRBV20-1 to TRBJ1-2. Germline loops: CDR1 DFQATT, CDR2 SNEGSKA (reference sequence). There are 12 residues in the CDR3.

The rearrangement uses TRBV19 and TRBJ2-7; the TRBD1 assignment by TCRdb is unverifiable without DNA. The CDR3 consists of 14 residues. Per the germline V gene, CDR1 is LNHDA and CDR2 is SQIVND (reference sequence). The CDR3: CASSLTGGADEQYF.

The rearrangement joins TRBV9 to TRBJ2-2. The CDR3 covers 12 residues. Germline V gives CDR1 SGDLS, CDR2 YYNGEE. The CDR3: CASSVDGGELFF.

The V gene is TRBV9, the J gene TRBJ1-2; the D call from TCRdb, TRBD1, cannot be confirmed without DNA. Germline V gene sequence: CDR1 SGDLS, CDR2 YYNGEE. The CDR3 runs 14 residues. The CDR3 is CASSAGQGAYGYTF.

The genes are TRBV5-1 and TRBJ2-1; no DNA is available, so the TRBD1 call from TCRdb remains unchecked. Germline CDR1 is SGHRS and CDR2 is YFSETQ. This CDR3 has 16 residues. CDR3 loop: CASSSTGVSSYNEQFF.

CDR3 loop: CSVVTGQLRNIQYF. The chain couples TRBV29-1 to TRBJ2-4; TCRdb's D call, TRBD1, is unchecked because there is no DNA. CDR3 length equals 14 residues. The germline V gene encodes CDR1 SQVTM and CDR2 ANQGSEA. Using reference TRBV29-1 and TRBJ2-4 for the parts outside the CDR3, the full variable domain is SAVISQKPSRDICQRGTSLTIQCQVDSQVTMMFWYRQQPGQSLTLIATANQGSEATYESGFVIDKFPISRPNLTFSTLTVSNMSPEDSSIYLCSVVTGQLRNIQYFGAGTRLSVL.

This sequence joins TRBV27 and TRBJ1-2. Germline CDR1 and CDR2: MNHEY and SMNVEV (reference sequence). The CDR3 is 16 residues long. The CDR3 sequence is CASKGQLHNFNYGYTF.

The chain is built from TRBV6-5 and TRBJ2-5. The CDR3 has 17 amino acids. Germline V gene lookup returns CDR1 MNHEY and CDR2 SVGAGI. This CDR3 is CASSYSARQAFQETQYF.

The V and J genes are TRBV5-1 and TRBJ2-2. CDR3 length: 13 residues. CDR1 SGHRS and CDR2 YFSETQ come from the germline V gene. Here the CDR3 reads CASSLRQTGELFF.

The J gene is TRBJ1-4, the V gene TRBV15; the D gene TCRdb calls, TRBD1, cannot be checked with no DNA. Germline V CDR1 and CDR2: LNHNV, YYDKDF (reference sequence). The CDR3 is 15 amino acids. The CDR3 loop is CATSSATGNREKLFF.

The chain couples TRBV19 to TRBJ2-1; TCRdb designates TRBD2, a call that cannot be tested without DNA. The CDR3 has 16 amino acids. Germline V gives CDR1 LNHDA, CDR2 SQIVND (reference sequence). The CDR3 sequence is CASRLAGGGTYNEQFF.